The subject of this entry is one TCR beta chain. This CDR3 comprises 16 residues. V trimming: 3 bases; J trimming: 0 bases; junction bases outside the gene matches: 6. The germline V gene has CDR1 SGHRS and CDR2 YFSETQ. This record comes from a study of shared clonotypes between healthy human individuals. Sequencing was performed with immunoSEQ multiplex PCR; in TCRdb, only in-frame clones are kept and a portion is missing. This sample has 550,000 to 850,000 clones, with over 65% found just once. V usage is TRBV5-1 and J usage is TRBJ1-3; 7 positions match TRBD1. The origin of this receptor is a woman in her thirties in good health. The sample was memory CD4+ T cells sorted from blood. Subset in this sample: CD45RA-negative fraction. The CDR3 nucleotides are TGCGCCAGCAGCTCCGGGGACAGCTACTCTGGAAACACCATATATTTT. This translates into CASSSGDSYSGNTIYF.